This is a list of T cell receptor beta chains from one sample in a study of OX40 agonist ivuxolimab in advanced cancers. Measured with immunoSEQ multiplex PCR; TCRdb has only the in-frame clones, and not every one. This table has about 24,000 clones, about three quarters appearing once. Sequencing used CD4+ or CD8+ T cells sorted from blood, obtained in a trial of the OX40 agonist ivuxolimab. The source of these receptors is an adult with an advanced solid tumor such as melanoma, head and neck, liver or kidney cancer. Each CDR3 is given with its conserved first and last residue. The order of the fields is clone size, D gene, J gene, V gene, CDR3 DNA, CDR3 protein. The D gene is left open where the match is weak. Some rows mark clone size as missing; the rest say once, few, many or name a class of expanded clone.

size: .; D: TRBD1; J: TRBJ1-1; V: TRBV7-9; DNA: TGTGCCAGCAGCTTACTGCAGGGGGCAGGTGAAGCTTTCTTT; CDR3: CASSLLQGAGEAFF
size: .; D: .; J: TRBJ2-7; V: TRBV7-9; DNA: TGTGCCAGCAGCCCCCTCTCCTACGAGCAGTACTTC; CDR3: CASSPLSYEQYF
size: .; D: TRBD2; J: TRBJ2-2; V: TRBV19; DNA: TGTGCCAGTAGAGATAGCGGGTACACCGGGGAGCTGTTTTTT; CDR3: CASRDSGYTGELFF
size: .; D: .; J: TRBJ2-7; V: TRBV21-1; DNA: TGTGCCAGCAGCAAACTAAGGCACTACGAGCAGTACTTC; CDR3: CASSKLRHYEQYF
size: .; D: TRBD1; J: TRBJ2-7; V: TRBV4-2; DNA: TGTGCCAGCAGCCCGAGGACAGGAACCTACGAGCAGTACTTC; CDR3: CASSPRTGTYEQYF
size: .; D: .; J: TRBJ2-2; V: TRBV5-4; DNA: TGTGCCAGCAGCTCGGGAAATCAGTGGAACACCGGGGAGCTGTTTTTT; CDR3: CASSSGNQWNTGELFF
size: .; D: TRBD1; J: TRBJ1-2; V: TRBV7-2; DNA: TGTGCCAGCAGCGCGAGGGGGCTGGGCTACACCTTC; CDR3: CASSARGLGYTF
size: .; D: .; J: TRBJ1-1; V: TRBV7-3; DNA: TGTGCCAGCAGCCCACGAAGCGGCACTGAAGCTTTCTTT; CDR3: CASSPRSGTEAFF
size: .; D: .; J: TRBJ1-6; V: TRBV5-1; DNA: TGCGCCAGCAGCTCTGGTTCTTATAATTCACCCCTCCACTTT; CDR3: CASSSGSYNSPLHF
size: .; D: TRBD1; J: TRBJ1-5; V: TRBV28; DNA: TGTGCCAGCAGGACCCACAGGGGCCGGGGTCAGCCCCAGCATTTT; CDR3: CASRTHRGRGQPQHF
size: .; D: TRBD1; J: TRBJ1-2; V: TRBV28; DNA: TGTGCCAGCAATACAGGGGGCTATGGCTACACCTTC; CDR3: CASNTGGYGYTF
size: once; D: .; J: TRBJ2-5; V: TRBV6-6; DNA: TGTGCCAGCAGTTCGCGGCCCCCCGAGACCCAGTACTTC; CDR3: CASSSRPPETQYF
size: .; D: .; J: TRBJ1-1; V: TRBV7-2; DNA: TGTGCCAGCAGCTTAGCGTTGGGGGTGAACACTGAAGCTTTCTTT; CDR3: CASSLALGVNTEAFF
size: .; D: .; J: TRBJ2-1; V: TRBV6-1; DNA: TGTGCCAGCACCCTCGGCGGCCTAAATGAGCAGTTCTTC; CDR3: CASTLGGLNEQFF
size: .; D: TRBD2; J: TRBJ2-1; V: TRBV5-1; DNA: TGCGCCAGCAGCTCCAGCCTACTAGCGGGGTTATACAATGAGCAGTTCTTC; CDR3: CASSSSLLAGLYNEQFF